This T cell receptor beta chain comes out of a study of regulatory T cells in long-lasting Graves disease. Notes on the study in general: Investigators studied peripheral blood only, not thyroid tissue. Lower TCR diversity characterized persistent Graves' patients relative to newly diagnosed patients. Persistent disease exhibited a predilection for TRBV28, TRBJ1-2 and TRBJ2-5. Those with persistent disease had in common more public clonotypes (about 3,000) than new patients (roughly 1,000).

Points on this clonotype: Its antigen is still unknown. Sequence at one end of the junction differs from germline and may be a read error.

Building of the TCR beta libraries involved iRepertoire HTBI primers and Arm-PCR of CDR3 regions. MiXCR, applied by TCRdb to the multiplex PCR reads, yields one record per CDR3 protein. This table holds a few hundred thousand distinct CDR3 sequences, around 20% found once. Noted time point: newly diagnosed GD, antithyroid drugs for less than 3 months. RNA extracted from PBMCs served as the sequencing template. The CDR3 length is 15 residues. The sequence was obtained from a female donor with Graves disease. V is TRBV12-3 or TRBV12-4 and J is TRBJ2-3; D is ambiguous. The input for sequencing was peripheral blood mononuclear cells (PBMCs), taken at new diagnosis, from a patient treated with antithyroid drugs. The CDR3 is CASSPGWTGTDTHYF. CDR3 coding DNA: TGTGCCAGCAGTCCCGGATGGACGGGCACAGATACGCATTATTTT.